A selection of T cell receptor beta chains follows, all from one sample in a study of T cells in Graves' hyperthyroidism and ophthalmopathy. TCRdb reprocessed the multiplex PCR reads with MiXCR, giving one entry per CDR3 protein. The repertoire holds hundreds of thousands of distinct CDR3 sequences, with roughly 17% as singletons. The specimen was blood. These receptors originate from a woman in her twenties or thirties with Graves' hyperthyroidism. Both conserved end residues are part of each CDR3. The D gene is left open where the match is weak. For some rows the clone size is stated as once, few or many, or as a class when expanded; others skip it.

j_gene | v_gene | abundance | d_gene | CDR3aa | CDR3nt
TRBJ1-3 | TRBV3-1 | many | . | CASSQGTLQRNTIYF | TGTGCCAGCAGCCAAGGGACATTGCAAAGAAACACCATATATTTT
TRBJ2-7 | TRBV7-2 | . | TRBD2 | CASRNSGRAGYEQYF | TGTGCCAGCAGAAATAGCGGGCGGGCCGGGTACGAGCAGTACTTC
TRBJ2-5 | TRBV27 | many | TRBD2 | CASSLRGTSAFETQYF | TGTGCCAGCAGTCTACGGGGGACTAGCGCGTTCGAGACCCAGTACTTC
TRBJ2-7 | TRBV7-3 | many | TRBD2 | CASSLRAGGPAEQYF | TGTGCCAGCAGCTTAAGGGCGGGAGGGCCCGCCGAGCAGTACTTC
TRBJ1-2 | TRBV28 | many | . | CASSSGFVNGYTF | TGTGCCAGCAGTTCAGGCTTCGTCAATGGCTACACCTTC
TRBJ2-7 | TRBV6-1 | . | . | CASSSDGVYEQYF | TGTGCCAGCAGTTCGGACGGGGTTTACGAGCAGTACTTC
TRBJ2-5 | TRBV29-1 | . | . | CSGGLGGVETQYF | TGCAGCGGTGGACTGGGGGGAGTCGAGACCCAGTACTTC
TRBJ2-2 | TRBV3-1 | many | . | CASSRDWAGELFF | TGTGCCAGCAGCCGAGACTGGGCCGGGGAGCTGTTTTTT
TRBJ2-7 | TRBV15 | . | TRBD2 | CATSRWGGDEQYF | TGTGCCACCAGTCGGTGGGGAGGGGACGAGCAGTACTTC
TRBJ2-7 | TRBV20-1 | many | . | CSARRRGRDRIHEQYF | TGCAGTGCTAGAAGGAGGGGGCGGGACAGAATACACGAGCAGTACTTC
TRBJ2-1 | TRBV14 | few | . | CASSQDQNWDEQFF | TGTGCCAGCAGCCAGGACCAGAACTGGGATGAGCAGTTCTTC
TRBJ2-2 | TRBV3-1 | . | TRBD2 | CASSPDGAGGLTGELFF | TGTGCCAGCAGCCCAGACGGGGCGGGAGGCTTAACCGGGGAGCTGTTTTTT
TRBJ1-1 | TRBV10-1 | many | . | CASSESPGNTEAFF | TGCGCCAGCAGTGAGTCGCCTGGGAACACTGAAGCTTTCTTT
TRBJ2-7 | TRBV20-1 | many | . | CSATTAYEQYF | TGCAGTGCGACGACGGCCTACGAGCAGTACTTC
TRBJ2-1 | TRBV6-1 | many | . | CASSDWPSLSGEQFF | TGTGCCAGCAGTGACTGGCCTAGTTTATCTGGTGAGCAGTTCTTC
TRBJ1-5 | TRBV19 | . | TRBD1 | CATSVQDRDRQPQHF | TGTGCCACCTCCGTGCAGGACAGGGATCGTCAGCCCCAGCATTTT
TRBJ2-1 | TRBV7-3 | many | TRBD2 | CASSNLAGGGNEQFF | TGTGCCAGCAGCAATCTAGCGGGAGGGGGTAATGAGCAGTTCTTC
TRBJ2-2 | TRBV29-1 | . | . | CSGRDAGELFF | TGCAGCGGCAGGGACGCCGGGGAGCTGTTTTTT
TRBJ1-1 | TRBV19 | . | . | CASTIWGGTEAFF | TGTGCCAGTACCATCTGGGGGGGGACAGAAGCTTTCTTT
TRBJ2-1 | TRBV15 | . | . | CATSELSNEQFF | TGTGCCACCAGCGAACTGAGCAATGAGCAGTTCTTC
TRBJ2-3 | TRBV7-2 | few | . | CASSSGAMTDTQYF | TGTGCCAGCAGCTCCGGGGCGATGACAGATACGCAGTATTTT
TRBJ1-5 | TRBV6-5 | many | TRBD1 | CASSYIDFGTGPSNQPQHF | TGTGCCAGCAGTTACATCGATTTCGGGACAGGACCTAGCAATCAGCCCCAGCATTTT
TRBJ2-3 | TRBV28 | many | . | CAIDSGATDTQYF | TGTGCCATCGACTCCGGGGCCACAGATACGCAGTATTTT
TRBJ1-5 | TRBV4-1 | . | . | CASSPQGWSNQPQHF | TGCGCCAGCAGCCCACAGGGATGGAGCAATCAGCCCCAGCATTTT
TRBJ2-2 | TRBV19 | . | . | CASSSQGVITGELVF | TGTGCCAGTAGTTCCCAGGGAGTCATCACCGGGGAGCTGGTTTTT
TRBJ1-2 | TRBV28 | . | . | CASSRIDSGGYTF | TGTGCCAGCTCCCGAATCGACAGTGGTGGCTACACCTTC
TRBJ2-7 | TRBV2 | many | . | CASSGPGEQYF | TGTGCCAGCAGTGGCCCAGGGGAGCAGTACTTC
TRBJ1-1 | TRBV5-1 | few | . | CASSSGSIEGAFF | TGCGCCAGCTCCTCCGGGTCCATCGAGGGAGCTTTCTTT
TRBJ2-5 | TRBV6-2/TRBV6-3 | . | TRBD2 | CASRPAGAPTQYF | TGTGCCAGCCGCCCAGCGGGAGCGCCGACCCAGTACTTC
TRBJ2-3 | TRBV12-3/TRBV12-4 | many | . | CASSFPESTDTQYF | TGTGCCAGCAGTTTCCCCGAAAGCACAGATACGCAGTATTTT
TRBJ1-6 | TRBV5-1 | . | . | CASSESSRSPLHF | TGCGCCAGCAGCGAGTCGAGTCGTTCACCCCTCCACTTT
TRBJ2-2 | TRBV5-5 | . | . | CASSLAISAGGELFF | TGTGCCAGCAGCTTGGCGATCTCGGCAGGCGGGGAGCTGTTTTTT
TRBJ2-3 | TRBV10-3 | many | . | CATRTDQPTDTQYF | TGTGCCACCCGGACGGATCAACCCACAGATACGCAGTATTTT
TRBJ2-7 | TRBV15 | . | . | CATSRGGRSYEQYF | TGTGCCACCAGCAGGGGAGGACGGAGCTACGAGCAGTACTTC
TRBJ2-3 | TRBV6-1 | few | . | CASSYFPSASDTQYF | TGTGCCAGCAGTTATTTCCCTAGCGCCTCAGATACGCAGTATTTT
TRBJ2-3 | TRBV10-3 | . | TRBD2 | CATLNGRAGDTQYF | TGTGCCACCCTAAACGGGAGGGCCGGAGATACGCAGTATTTT
TRBJ1-1 | TRBV13 | many | . | CASSAQGWSTEAFF | TGTGCCAGCAGCGCACAGGGATGGAGCACTGAAGCTTTCTTT
TRBJ1-6 | TRBV30 | . | . | CAWRGSYNSPLHF | TGTGCCTGGAGAGGCTCCTATAATTCACCCCTCCACTTT
TRBJ2-1 | TRBV28 | many | TRBD2 | CASTPGLAEYNEQFF | TGTGCCAGCACCCCGGGACTAGCGGAATACAATGAGCAGTTCTTC
TRBJ1-1 | TRBV9 | many | TRBD1 | CASSVTGGTEAFF | TGTGCCAGCAGCGTAACAGGGGGCACTGAAGCTTTCTTT
TRBJ2-7 | TRBV12-3/TRBV12-4 | many | TRBD1 | CASSLWTGDYEQYF | TGTGCCAGCAGTCTGTGGACAGGGGACTACGAGCAGTACTTC
TRBJ2-1 | TRBV5-6 | . | . | CASSLWGSDNEQFF | TGTGCCAGCAGCTTGTGGGGGTCGGACAATGAGCAGTTCTTC
TRBJ1-5 | TRBV19 | . | TRBD1 | CASSPYRGFQPQHF | TGTGCCTCCTCCCCCTACAGGGGGTTTCAGCCCCAGCATTTT
TRBJ2-7 | TRBV5-4 | few | . | CASSSTGDSYEQYF | TGTGCCAGCAGCTCTACGGGGGATTCCTACGAGCAGTACTTC
TRBJ2-7 | TRBV7-9 | many | TRBD1 | CASSGTGLYEQYF | TGTGCCAGCAGCGGGACAGGGCTCTACGAGCAGTACTTC
TRBJ1-4 | TRBV13 | . | . | CASSTGQREKLSF | TGTGCCAGCAGCACCGGACAGCGTGAAAAACTGTCTTTT
TRBJ2-5 | TRBV7-2 | . | TRBD2 | CASSPHGLAGGWETQYF | TGTGCCAGCAGCCCCCATGGACTAGCGGGAGGGTGGGAGACCCAGTACTTC
TRBJ1-4 | TRBV24-1 | . | . | CATSDRSVNEKLFF | TGTGCCACCAGTGATCGATCAGTAAATGAAAAACTGTTTTTT